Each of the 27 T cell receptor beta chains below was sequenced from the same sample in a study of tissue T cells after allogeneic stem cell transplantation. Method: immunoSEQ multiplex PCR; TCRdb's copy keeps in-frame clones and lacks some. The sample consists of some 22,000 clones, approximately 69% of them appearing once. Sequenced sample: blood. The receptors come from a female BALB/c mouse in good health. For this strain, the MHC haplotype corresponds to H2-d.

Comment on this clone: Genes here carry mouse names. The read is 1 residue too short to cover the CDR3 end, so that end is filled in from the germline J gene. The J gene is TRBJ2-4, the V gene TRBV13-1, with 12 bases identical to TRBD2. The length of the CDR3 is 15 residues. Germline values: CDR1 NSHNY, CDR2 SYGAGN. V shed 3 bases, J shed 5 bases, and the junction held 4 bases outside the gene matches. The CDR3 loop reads CASSARDWGANTLYF. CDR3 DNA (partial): TGTGCCAGCAGTGCCCGGGACTGGGGGGCAAACACCTTGTAC.

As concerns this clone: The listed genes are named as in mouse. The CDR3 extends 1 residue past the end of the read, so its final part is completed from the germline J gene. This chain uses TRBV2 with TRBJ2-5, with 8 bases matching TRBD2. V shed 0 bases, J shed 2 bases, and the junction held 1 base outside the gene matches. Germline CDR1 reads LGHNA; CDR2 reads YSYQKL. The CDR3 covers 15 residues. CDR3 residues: CASSQDGGGQDTQYF. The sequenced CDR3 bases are TGTGCCAGCAGCCAAGATGGGGGGGGCCAAGACACCCAGTAC.

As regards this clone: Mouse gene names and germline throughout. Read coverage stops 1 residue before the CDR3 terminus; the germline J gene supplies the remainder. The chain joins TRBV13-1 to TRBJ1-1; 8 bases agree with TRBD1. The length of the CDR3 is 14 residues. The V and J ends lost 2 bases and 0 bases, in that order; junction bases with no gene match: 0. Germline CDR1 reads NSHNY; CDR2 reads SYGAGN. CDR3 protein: CASSEDRANTEVFF. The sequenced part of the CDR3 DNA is TGTGCCAGCAGTGAGGACAGGGCAAACACAGAAGTCTTC.

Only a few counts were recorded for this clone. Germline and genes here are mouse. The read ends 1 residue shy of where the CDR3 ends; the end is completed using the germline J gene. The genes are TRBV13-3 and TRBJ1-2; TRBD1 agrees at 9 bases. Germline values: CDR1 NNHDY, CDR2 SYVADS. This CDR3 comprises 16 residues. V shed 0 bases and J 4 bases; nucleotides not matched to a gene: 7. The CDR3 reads CASSDARGQGASDYTF. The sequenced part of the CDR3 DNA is TGTGCCAGCAGTGATGCGAGGGGACAGGGAGCCTCCGACTACACC.

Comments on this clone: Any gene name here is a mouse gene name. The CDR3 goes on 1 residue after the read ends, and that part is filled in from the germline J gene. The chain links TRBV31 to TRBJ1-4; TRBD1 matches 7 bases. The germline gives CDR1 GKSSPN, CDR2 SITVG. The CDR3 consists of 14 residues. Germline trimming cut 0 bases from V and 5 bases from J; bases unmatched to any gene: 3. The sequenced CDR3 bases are TGTGCCTGGAGTCTAAAGGGACAGAACGAAAGATTATTT. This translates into CAWSLKGQNERLF. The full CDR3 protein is CAWSLKGQNERLFF.

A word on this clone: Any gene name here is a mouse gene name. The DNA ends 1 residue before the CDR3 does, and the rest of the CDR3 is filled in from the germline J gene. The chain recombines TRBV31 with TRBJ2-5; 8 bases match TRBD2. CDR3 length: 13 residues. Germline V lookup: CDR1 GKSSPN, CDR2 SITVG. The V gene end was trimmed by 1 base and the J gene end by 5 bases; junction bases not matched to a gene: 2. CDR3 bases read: TGTGCCTGGAGTCCCGGGACTGGAGACACCCAGTAC. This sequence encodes CAWSPGTGDTQY. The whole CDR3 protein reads CAWSPGTGDTQYF.

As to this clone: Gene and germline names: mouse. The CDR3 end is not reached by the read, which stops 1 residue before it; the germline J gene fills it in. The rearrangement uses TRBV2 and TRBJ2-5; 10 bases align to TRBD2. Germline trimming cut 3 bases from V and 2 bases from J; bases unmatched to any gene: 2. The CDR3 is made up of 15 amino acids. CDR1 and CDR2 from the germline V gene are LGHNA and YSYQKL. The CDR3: CASSQDWGPQDTQYF. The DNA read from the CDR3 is TGTGCCAGCAGCCAGGACTGGGGGCCCCAAGACACCCAGTAC. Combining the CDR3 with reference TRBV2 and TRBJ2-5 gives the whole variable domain DPKIIQKPKYLVAVTGSEKILICEQYLGHNAMYWYRQSAKKPLEFMFSYSYQKLMDNQTASSRFQPQSSKKNHLDLQITALKPDDSATYFCASSQDWGPQDTQYFGPGTRLLVL.

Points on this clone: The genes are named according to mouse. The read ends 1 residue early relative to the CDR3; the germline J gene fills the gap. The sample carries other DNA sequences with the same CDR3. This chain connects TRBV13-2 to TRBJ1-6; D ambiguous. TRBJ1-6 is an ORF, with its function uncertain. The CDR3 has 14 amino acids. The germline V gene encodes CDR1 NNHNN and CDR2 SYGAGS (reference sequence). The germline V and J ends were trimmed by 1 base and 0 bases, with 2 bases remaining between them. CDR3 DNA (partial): TGTGCCAGCGGTGATAATTCCTATAATTCGCCCCTCTAC. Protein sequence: CASGDNSYNSPLY. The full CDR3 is CASGDNSYNSPLYF.

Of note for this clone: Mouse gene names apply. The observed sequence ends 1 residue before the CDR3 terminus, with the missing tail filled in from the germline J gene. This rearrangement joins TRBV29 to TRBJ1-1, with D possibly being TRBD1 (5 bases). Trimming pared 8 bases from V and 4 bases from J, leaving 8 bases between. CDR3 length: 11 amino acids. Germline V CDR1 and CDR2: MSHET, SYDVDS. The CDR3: CASLGGTEVFF. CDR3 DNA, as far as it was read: TGTGCTAGCCTGGGGGGCACAGAAGTCTTC.

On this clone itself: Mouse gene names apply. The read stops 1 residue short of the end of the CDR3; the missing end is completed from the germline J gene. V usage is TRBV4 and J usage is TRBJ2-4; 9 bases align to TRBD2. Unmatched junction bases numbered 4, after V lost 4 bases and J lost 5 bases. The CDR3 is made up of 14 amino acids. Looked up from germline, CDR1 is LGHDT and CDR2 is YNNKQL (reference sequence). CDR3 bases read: TGTGCCAGCAGCTCAACGGACTGGGGAAACACCTTGTAC. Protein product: CASSSTDWGNTLY. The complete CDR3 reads CASSSTDWGNTLYF. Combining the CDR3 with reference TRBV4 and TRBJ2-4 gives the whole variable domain ETAVFQTPNYHVTQVGNEVSFNCKQTLGHDTMYWYKQDSKKLLKIMFSYNNKQLIVNETVPRRFSPQSSDKAHLNLRIKSVEPEDSAVYLCASSSTDWGNTLYFGAGTRLSVL.

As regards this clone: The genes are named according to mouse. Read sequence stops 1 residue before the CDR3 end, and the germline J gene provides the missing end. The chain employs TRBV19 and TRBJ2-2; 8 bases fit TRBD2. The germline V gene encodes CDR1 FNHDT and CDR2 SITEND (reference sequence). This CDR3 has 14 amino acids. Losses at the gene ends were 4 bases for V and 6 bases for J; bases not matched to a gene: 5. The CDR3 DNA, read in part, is TGTGCCAGCAGTGGGGGGGGCTTGTCCGGGCAGCTCTAC. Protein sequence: CASSGGGLSGQLY. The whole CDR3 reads CASSGGGLSGQLYF.

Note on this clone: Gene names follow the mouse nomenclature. The sequenced part of the CDR3 DNA is TGTGCCAGCAGCCAACGTCTGGGGGGGCGCCAAAACACCTTGTAC. It encodes CASSQRLGGRQNTLY. The full-length CDR3 reads as CASSQRLGGRQNTLYF. The rearrangement links TRBV2 to TRBJ2-4; 10 bases fit TRBD2. The CDR3 extends 1 residue past the end of the read, so its final part is completed from the germline J gene. CDR3 length equals 16 residues. CDR1 and CDR2 from the germline V gene are LGHNA and YSYQKL. V shed 2 bases and J 3 bases; nucleotides not matched to a gene: 5.

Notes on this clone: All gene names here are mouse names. CDR3 sequence: CASGEDRAGGNTLYF. The part of the CDR3 DNA that was read is TGTGCCAGCGGTGAAGACAGGGCGGGTGGAAATACGCTCTAT. V gene TRBV13-2 combines with J gene TRBJ1-3, with TRBD1 matching over 7 bases. The read ends 1 residue before the CDR3 terminus; that terminus is restored from the germline J gene. The junction had 5 bases not matched to a gene; V was cut back by 2 bases and J by 3 bases. Germline CDR1 reads NNHNN; CDR2 reads SYGAGS (reference sequence). This CDR3 spans 15 amino acids.

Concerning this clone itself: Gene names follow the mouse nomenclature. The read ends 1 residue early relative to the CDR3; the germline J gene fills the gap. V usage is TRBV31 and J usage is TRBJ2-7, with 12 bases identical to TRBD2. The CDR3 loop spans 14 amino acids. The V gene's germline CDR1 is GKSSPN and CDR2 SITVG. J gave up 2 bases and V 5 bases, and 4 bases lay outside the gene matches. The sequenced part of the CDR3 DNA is TGTGCCTGGGTCCGGGACTGGGGGGCCTATGAACAGTAC. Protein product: CAWVRDWGAYEQY. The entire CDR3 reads CAWVRDWGAYEQYF. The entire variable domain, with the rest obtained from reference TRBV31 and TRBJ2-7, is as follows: AQTIHQWPVAEIKAVGSPLSLGCTIKGKSSPNLYWYWQATGGTLQQLFYSITVGQVESVVQLNLSASRPKDDQFILSTEKLLLSHSGFYLCAWVRDWGAYEQYFGPGTRLTVL.

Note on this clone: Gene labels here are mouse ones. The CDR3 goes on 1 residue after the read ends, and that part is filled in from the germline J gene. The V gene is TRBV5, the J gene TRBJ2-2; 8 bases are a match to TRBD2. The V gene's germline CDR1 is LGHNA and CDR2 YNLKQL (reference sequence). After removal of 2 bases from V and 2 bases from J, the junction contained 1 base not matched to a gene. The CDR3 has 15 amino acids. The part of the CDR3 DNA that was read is TGTGCCAGCAGCCAACTGGGGGGTAACACCGGGCAGCTCTAC. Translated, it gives CASSQLGGNTGQLY. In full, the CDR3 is CASSQLGGNTGQLYF.

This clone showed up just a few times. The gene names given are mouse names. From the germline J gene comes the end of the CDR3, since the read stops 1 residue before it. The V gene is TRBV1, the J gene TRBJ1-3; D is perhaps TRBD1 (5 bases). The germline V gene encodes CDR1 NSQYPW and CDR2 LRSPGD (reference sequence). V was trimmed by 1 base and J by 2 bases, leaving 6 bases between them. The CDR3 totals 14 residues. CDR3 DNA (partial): TGCACCTGCAGTGCAGGGGGGGCTGGAAATACGCTCTAT. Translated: CTCSAGGAGNTLY. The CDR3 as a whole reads CTCSAGGAGNTLYF.

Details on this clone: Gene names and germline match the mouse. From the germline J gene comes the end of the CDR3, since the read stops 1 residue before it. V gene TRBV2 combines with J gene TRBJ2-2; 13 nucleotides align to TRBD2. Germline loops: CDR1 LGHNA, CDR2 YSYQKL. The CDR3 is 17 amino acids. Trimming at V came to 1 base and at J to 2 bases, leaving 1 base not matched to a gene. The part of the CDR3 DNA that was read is TGTGCCAGCAGCCAAGGGACTGGGGGGGCGAACACCGGGCAGCTCTAC. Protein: CASSQGTGGANTGQLY. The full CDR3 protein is CASSQGTGGANTGQLYF.

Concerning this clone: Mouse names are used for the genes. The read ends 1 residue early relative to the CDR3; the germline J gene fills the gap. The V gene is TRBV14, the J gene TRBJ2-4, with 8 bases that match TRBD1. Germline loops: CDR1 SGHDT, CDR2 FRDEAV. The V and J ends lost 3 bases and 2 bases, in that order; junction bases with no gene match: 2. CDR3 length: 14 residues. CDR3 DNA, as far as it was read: TGTGCCAGCAGTTGGACAGGGTTTCAAAACACCTTGTAC. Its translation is CASSWTGFQNTLY. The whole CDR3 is CASSWTGFQNTLYF.

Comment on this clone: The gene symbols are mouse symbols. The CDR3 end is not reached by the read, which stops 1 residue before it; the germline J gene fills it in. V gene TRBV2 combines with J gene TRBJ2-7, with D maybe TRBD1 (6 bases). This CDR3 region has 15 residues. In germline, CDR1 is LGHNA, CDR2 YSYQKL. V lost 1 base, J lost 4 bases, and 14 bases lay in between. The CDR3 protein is CASSQAPGQKYEQYF. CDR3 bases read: TGTGCCAGCAGCCAAGCGCCGGGACAAAAATATGAACAGTAC.

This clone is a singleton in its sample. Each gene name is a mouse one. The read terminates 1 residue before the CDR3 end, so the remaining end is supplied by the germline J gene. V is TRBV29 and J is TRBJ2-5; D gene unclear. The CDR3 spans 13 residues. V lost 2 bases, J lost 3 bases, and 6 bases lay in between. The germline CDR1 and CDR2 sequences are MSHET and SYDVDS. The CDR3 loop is CASSLPGQDTQYF. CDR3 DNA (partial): TGTGCTAGCAGTTTACCGGGGCAAGACACCCAGTAC.

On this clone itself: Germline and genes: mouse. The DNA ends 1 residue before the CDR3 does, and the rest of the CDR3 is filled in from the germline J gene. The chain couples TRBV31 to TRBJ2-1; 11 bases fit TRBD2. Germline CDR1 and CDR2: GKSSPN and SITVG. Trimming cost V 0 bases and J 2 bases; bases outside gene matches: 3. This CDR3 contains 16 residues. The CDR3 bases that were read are TGTGCCTGGAGTCTAGACTGGGGGGGGGACTATGCTGAGCAGTTC. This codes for CAWSLDWGGDYAEQF. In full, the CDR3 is CAWSLDWGGDYAEQFF.

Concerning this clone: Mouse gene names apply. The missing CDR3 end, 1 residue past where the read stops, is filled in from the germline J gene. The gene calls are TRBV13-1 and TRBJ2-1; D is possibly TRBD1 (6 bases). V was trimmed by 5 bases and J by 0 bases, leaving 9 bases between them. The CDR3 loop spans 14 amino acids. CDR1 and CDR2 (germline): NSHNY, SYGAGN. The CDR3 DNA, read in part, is TGTGCCAGCAGGAGGGACAATAACTATGCTGAGCAGTTC. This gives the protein CASRRDNNYAEQF. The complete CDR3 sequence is CASRRDNNYAEQFF.

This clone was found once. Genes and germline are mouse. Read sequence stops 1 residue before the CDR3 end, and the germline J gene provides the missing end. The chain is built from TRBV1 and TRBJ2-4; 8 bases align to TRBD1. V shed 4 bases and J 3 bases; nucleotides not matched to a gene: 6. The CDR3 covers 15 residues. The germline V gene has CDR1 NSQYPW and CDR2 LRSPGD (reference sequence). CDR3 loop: CTCSVGTGGQNTLYF. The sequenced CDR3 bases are TGCACCTGCAGTGTCGGGACAGGTGGACAAAACACCTTGTAC.

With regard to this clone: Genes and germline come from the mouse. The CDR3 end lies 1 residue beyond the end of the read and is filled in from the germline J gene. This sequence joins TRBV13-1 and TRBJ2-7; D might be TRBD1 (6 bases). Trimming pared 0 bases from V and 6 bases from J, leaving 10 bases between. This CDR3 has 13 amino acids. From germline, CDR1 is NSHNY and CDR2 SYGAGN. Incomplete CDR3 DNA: TGTGCCAGCAGTGATGCAGGGGCAAGTGAACAGTAC. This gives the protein CASSDAGASEQY. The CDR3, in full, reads CASSDAGASEQYF.

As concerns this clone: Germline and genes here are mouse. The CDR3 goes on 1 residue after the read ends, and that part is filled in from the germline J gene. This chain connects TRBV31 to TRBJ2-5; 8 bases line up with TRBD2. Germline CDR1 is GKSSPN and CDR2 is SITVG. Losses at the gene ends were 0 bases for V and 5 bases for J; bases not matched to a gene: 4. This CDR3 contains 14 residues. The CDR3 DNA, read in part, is TGTGCCTGGAGTCTAGGTGGGGGGGGAGACACCCAGTAC. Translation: CAWSLGGGGDTQY. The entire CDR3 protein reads CAWSLGGGGDTQYF.

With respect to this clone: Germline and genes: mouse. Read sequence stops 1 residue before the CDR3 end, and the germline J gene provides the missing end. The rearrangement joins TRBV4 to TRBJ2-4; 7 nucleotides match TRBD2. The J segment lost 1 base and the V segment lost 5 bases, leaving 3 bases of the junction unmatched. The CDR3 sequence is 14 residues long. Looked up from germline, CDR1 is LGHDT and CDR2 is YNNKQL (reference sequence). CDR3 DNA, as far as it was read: TGTGCCAGCAGCCCGCTGGGGGGTCAAAACACCTTGTAC. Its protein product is CASSPLGGQNTLY. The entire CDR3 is CASSPLGGQNTLYF.

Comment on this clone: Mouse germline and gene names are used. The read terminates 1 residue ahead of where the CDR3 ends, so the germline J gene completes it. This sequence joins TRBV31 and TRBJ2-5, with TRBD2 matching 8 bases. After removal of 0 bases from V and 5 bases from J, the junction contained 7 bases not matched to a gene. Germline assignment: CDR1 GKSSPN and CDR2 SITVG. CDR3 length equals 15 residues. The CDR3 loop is CAWSLPGGAGDTQYF. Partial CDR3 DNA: TGTGCCTGGAGTCTACCGGGGGGGGCGGGAGACACCCAGTAC.